This TCR beta chain was documented in a study of molecular identifiers for immune sequencing clone quantification. This clonotype was detected ten times or more. Its antigen is unknown. TCRdb redid the calling of the PCR reads with MiXCR, one entry per CDR3 protein. The data show roughly 630,000 distinct CDR3 sequences, with roughly 27% seen just once and 0.78% held by the top ten. V lost 6 bases to trimming and J lost 8 bases, with 13 bases between them. Germline CDR1 reads SQVTM; CDR2 reads ANQGSEA. This CDR3 has 11 amino acids. Study results and limitations: Highly expanded clones may be undercounted when identical TCR molecules share barcodes. Clones that had above 20 RNA copies took up over 99% of effector molecules but under 1% in naive cells.

The chain uses TRBV29-1 and TRBJ1-1; D unclear. This sequence originates from a human donor in good health. Some libraries in this study had Jurkat cell RNA spiked in. The source material was naive CD8+ T cells from blood, with Jurkat cell RNA spiked in. Subset defined: FACS-sorted CD8+CD4-CCR7+CD45RA+ naive T cells. CDR3 loop: CSVKYTDEAFF. The CDR3, as DNA: TGCAGCGTGAAGTACACGGACGAAGCTTTCTTT.